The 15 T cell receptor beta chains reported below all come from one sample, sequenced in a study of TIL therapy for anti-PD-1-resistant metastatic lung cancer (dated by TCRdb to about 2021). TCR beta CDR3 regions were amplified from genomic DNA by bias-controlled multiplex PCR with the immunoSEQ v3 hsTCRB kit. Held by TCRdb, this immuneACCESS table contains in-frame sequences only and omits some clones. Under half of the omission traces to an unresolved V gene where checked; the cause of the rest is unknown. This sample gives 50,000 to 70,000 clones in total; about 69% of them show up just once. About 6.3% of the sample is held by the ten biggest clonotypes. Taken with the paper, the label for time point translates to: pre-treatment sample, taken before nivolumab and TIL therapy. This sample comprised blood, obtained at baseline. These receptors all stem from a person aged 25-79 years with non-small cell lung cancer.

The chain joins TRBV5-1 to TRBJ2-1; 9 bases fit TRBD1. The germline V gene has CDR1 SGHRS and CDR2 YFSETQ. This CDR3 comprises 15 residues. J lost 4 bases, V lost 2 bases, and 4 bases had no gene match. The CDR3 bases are TGCGCCAGCAGCTTTCGGGACAGGGAATACAATGAGCAGTTCTTC. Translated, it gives CASSFRDREYNEQFF.

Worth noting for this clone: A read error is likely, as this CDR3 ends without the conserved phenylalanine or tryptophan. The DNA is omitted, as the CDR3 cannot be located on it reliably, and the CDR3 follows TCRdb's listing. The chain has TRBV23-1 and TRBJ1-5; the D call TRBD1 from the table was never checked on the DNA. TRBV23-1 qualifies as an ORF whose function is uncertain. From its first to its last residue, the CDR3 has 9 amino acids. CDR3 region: CASSRARRL.

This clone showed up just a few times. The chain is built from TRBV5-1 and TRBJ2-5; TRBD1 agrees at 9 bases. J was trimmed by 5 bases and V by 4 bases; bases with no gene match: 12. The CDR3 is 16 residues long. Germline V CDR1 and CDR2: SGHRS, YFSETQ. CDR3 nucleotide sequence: TGCGCCAGCAGCCCGGGGACAGGGACAGAGGTGGAGACCCAGTACTTC. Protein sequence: CASSPGTGTEVETQYF.

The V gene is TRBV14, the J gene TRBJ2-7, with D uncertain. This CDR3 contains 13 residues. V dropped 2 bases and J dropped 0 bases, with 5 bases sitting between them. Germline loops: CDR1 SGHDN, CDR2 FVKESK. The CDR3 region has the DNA TGTGCCAGCAGCCAAACGAGCTCCTACGAGCAGTACTTC. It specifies CASSQTSSYEQYF.

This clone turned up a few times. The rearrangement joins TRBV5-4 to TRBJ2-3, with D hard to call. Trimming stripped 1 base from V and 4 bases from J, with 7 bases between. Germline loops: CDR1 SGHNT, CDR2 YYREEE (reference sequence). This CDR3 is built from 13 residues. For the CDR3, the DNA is TGTGCCAGCAGCTTGAATTCGGCAGATACGCAGTATTTT. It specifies CASSLNSADTQYF.

The CDR3 region has the DNA TGTGCCAGCAGTGAAGGATCAGAGCCCGGGACAGGGTCGTATGGCTACACCTTC. As protein: CASSEGSEPGTGSYGYTF. The rearrangement links TRBV6-1 to TRBJ1-2, with 9 nucleotides matching TRBD1. CDR3 length: 18 amino acids. In germline, CDR1 is MNHNS, CDR2 SASEGT. With 1 base clipped from V and 5 bases from J, the junction kept 14 bases outside the gene matches.

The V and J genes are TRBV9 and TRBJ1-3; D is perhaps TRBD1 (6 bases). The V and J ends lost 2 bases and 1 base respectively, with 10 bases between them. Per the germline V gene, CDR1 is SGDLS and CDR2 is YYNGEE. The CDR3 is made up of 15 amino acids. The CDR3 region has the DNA TGTGCCAGCAGCGTCGGAGGGGGTTCTGGAAACACCATATATTTT. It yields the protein CASSVGGGSGNTIYF.

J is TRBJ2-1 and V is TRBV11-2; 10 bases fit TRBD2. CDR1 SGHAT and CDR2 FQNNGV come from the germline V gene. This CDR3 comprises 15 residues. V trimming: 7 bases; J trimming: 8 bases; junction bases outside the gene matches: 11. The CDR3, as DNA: TGTGCCAGCACCCTAGCGGGAGATGGAGGAGATGAGCAGTTCTTC. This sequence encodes CASTLAGDGGDEQFF.

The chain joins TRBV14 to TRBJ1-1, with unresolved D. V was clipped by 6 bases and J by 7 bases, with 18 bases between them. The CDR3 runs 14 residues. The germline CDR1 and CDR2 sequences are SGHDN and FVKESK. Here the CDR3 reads CASSSIWGWGEAFF. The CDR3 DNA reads TGTGCCAGCAGTTCAATATGGGGTTGGGGTGAAGCTTTCTTT.

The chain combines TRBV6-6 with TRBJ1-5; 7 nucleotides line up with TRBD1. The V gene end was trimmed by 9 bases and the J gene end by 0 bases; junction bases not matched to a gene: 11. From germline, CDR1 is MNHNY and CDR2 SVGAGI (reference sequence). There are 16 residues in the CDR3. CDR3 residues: CASVQGPPYSNQPQHF. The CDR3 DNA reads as TGTGCCAGTGTACAGGGGCCGCCCTATAGCAATCAGCCCCAGCATTTT.

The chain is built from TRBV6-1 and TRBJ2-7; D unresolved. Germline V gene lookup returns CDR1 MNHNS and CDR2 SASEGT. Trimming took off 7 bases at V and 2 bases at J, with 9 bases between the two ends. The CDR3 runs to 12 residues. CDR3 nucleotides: TGTGCCAGCAATCGCCAGCCCTACGAGCAGTACTTC. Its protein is CASNRQPYEQYF.

The CDR3, as DNA: TGTGCCAGCTCACCACCAGGGGACACAGATACGCAGTATTTT. It specifies CASSPPGDTDTQYF. The rearrangement uses TRBV18 and TRBJ2-3; D might be TRBD1 (5 bases). Germline V CDR1 and CDR2: KGHSH, LQKENI. The CDR3 consists of 14 residues. Trimming cost V 0 bases and J 2 bases, with 6 bases left between them.

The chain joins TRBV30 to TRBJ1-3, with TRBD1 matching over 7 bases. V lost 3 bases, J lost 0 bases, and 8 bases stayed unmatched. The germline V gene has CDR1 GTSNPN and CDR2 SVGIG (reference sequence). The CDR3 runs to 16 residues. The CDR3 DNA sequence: TGTGCCTGGAGGAGGACAGGAACCTCCTCTGGAAACACCATATATTTT. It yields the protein CAWRRTGTSSGNTIYF. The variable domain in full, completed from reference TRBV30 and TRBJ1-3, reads SQTIHQWPATLVQPVGSPLSLECTVEGTSNPNLYWYRQAAGRGLQLLFYSVGIGQISSEVPQNLSASRPQDRQFILSSKKLLLSDSGFYLCAWRRTGTSSGNTIYFGEGSWLTVV.

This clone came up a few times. DNA of the CDR3: TGTGCCAGCAGTGTCATAAACACCGGGGAGCTGTTTTTT. Translated: CASSVINTGELFF. The V gene is TRBV2, the J gene TRBJ2-2; D remains unclear. V lost 4 bases, J lost 2 bases, and 5 bases lay in between. The CDR3 sequence is 13 residues long. Germline lookup yields CDR1 SNHLY and CDR2 FYNNEI.

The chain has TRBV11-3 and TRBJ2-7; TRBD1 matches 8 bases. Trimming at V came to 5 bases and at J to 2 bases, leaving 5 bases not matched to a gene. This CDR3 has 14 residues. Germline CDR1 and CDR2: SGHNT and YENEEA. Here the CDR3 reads CASSEQGVTYEQYF. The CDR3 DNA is TGTGCCAGCAGCGAACAGGGGGTTACCTACGAGCAGTACTTC. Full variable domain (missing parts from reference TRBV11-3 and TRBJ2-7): EAGVVQSPRYKIIEKKQPVAFWCNPISGHNTLYWYLQNLGQGPELLIRYENEEAVDDSQLPKDRFSAERLKGVDSTLKIQPAELGDSAVYLCASSEQGVTYEQYFGPGTRLTVT.